This T cell receptor beta chain was identified during a study of T cell changes during pregnancy in multiple sclerosis. The V gene's germline CDR1 is SGHAT and CDR2 FQDESV (reference sequence). Trimming took 5 bases from V and 6 from J; bases not matched to a gene: 5. CDR3 length equals 13 residues. The assay was immunoSEQ multiplex PCR, and TCRdb's table has in-frame clones only and misses some. The sample holds about 130,000 clones; roughly 95% are singletons and the top ten take 0.4% to 0.5%. This sample comprised peripheral blood, obtained after pregnancy. The receptor was derived from a female donor with multiple sclerosis, enrolled in a pregnancy study. The V gene is TRBV11-1, the J gene TRBJ2-7; 9 nucleotides match TRBD1. In DNA, the CDR3 is TGTGCCAGCAGCCCTACAGGGGGCGCCGAGCAGTACTTC. It codes for CASSPTGGAEQYF.